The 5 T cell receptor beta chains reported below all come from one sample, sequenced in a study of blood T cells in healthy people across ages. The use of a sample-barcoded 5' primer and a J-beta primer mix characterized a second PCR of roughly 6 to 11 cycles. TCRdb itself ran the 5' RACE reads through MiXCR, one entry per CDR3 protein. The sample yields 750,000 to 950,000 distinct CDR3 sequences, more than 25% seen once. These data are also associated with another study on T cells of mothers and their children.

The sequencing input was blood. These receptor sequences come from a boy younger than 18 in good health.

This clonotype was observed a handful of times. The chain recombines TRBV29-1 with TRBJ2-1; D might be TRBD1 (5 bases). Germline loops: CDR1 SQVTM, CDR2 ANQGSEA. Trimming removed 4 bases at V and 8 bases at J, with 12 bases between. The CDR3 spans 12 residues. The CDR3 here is CSVGGLEDEQFF. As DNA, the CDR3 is TGCAGCGTTGGGGGCCTCGAAGATGAGCAGTTCTTC.

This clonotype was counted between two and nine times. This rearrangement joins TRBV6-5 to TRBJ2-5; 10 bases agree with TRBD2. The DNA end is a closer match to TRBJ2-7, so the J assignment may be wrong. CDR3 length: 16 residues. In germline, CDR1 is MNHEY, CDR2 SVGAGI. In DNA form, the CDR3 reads TGTGCCAGCAGTCGGGCTAGCGGGGGCTTTGTTTACGAGCAGTACTTC. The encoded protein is CASSRASGGFVYEQYF.

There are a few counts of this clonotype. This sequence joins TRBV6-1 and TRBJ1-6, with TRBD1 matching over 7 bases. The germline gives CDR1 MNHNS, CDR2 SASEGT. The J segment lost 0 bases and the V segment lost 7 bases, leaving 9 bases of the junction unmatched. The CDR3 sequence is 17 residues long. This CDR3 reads CASNRQGGSSYNSPLHF. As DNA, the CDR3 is TGTGCCAGCAACCGCCAGGGGGGAAGCTCCTATAATTCACCCCTCCACTTT.

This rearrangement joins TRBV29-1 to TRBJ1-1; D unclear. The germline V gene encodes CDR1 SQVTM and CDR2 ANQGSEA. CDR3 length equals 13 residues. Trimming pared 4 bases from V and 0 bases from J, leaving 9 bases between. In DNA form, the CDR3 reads TGCAGCGTTGGGCCCCGGATGAACACTGAAGCTTTCTTT. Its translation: CSVGPRMNTEAFF.

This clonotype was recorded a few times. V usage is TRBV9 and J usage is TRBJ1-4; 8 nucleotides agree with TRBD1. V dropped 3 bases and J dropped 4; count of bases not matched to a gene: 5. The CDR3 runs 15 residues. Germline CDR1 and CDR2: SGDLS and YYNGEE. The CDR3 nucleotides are TGTGCCAGCAGCGCGAGACAGGGGATTAATGAAAAACTGTTTTTT. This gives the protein CASSARQGINEKLFF.